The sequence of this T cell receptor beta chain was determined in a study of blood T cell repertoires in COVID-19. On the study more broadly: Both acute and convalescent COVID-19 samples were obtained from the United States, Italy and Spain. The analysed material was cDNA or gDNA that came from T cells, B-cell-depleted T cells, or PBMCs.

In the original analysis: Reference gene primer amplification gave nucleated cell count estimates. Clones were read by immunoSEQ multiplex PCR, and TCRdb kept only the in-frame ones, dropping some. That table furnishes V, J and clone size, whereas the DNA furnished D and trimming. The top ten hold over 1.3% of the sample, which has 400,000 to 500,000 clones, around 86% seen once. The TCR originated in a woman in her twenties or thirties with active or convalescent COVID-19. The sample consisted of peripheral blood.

The CDR3 sequence: CASSPNPQQFNEKLFF. The CDR3 DNA reads TGCGCCAGCAGCCCTAACCCCCAACAGTTCAATGAAAAACTGTTTTTT. This chain connects TRBV4-1 to TRBJ1-4; D unclear. Germline-derived CDR1 and CDR2 are MGHRA and YSYEKL. V was trimmed by 4 bases and J by 5 bases, leaving 17 bases between them. The CDR3 spans 16 residues.